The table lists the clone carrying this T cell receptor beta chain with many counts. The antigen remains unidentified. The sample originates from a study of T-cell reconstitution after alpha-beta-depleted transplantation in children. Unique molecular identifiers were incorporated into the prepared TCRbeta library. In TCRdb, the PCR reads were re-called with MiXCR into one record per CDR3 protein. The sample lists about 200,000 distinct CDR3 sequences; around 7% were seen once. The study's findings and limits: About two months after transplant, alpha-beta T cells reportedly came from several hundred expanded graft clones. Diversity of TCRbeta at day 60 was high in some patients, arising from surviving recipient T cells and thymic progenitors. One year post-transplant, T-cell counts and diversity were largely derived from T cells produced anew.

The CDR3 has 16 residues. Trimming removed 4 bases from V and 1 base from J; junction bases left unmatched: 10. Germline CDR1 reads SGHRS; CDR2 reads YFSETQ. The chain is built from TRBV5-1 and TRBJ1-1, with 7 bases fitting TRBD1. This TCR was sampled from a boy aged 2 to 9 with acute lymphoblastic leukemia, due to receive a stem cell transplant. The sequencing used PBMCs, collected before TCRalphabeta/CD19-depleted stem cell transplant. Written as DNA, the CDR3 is TGCGCCAGCAGCCCTCGGGGACAGCCTGGGAACACTGAAGCTTTCTTT. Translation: CASSPRGQPGNTEAFF. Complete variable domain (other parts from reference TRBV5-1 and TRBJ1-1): KAGVTQTPRYLIKTRGQQVTLSCSPISGHRSVSWYQQTPGQGLQFLFEYFSETQRNKGNFPGRFSGRQFSNSRSEMNVSTLELGDSALYLCASSPRGQPGNTEAFFGQGTRLTVV.